This TCR beta chain was recorded in a study of CD8+ T cells in alopecia areata. RNA, once extracted, was reverse transcribed into cDNA for use as the sequencing template. Only in-frame clones appear in the TCRdb table, and some are missing; sequencing was by immunoSEQ multiplex PCR. The table shows some 200,000 clones, with 50% to 60% occurring only once. This CDR3 comprises 15 residues. Germline loops: CDR1 GTSNPN, CDR2 SVGIG (reference sequence). The junction had 6 bases not matched to a gene; V was cut back by 7 bases and J by 0 bases. As for treatment: oral pan-JAK inhibitor, 5-10 mg twice daily. This TCR came from a human donor with alopecia areata. The chain has TRBV30 and TRBJ2-6; 7 bases fit TRBD2. The sample here was CD4+ T cells sorted from blood, taken at week 4, from a patient treated with tofacitinib. The DNA for the CDR3 is TGTGCCTTCGGGAGGAAGGGCTCTGGGGCCAACGTCCTGACTTTC. Amino acid sequence: CAFGRKGSGANVLTF.